The clone carrying this T cell receptor (beta chain) was found a few times. The antigen is undetermined. This record comes from a study of Graves' ophthalmopathy and Graves' hyperthyroidism. The wider study: There was a collection of peripheral blood at initial diagnosis, before any treatment. The study's findings and limits: Ophthalmopathy and stable hyperthyroidism were discriminated by a 13-signature model, with around 88% sensitivity and 81.08% specificity. Ophthalmopathy progression was predicted by the model at about 69% sensitivity and about 72% specificity.

The TCR beta CDR3 regions underwent amplification from RNA transcripts. The first round was an RT-PCR with HTBI primers, and the second round was a multiplex PCR. TCRdb re-analysed the multiplex PCR reads in MiXCR, keeping a single row per CDR3 protein. The repertoire holds some 160,000 distinct CDR3 sequences, with 35% to 50% as singletons. The PBMCs used were ones drawn from approximately 10 ml of fresh peripheral blood. The CDR3 spans 13 residues. Germline trimming cut 6 bases from V and 6 bases from J; bases unmatched to any gene: 8. The sequenced sample was peripheral blood. V usage is TRBV12-3 or TRBV12-4 and J usage is TRBJ2-7, with TRBD2 matching 7 bases. The TCR comes from a man in his thirties or forties with Graves' ophthalmopathy. The CDR3: CASSMRELGEQYF. The CDR3 DNA sequence: TGTGCCAGCAGCATGCGGGAGTTGGGCGAGCAGTACTTC.